The rows below give T cell receptor beta chains drawn from one sample of a study of blood T cell repertoires in COVID-19. The protocol was immunoSEQ multiplex PCR, while the TCRdb copy is restricted to in-frame clones and leaves out a portion. Of some 64,000 clones in the sample, roughly two thirds were seen once. The sequenced sample consisted of PBMCs or T cells enriched from blood (not recorded which). The receptors shown here come from a woman in her fifties or sixties who had been exposed to COVID-19. CDR3s include the opening cysteine and the closing phenylalanine or tryptophan. The D gene is left open where the match is weak. The size entry is marked missing in some rows and otherwise reads once, few, many or a size class.

D gene	V gene	clone size	J gene	CDR3 DNA	CDR3 protein
-	TRBV5-5	-	TRBJ1-1	TGTGCCAGCAGCCTCGAGGTGGCAGGGGCCTGGAACACTGAAGCTTTCTTT	CASSLEVAGAWNTEAFF
TRBD2	TRBV3-1/TRBV3-2	-	TRBJ2-5	TGTGCCAGCAGCCGACTAGCGGAAAAGGGAGAGACCCAGTACTTC	CASSRLAEKGETQYF
TRBD2	TRBV3-1/TRBV3-2	few	TRBJ2-1	TGTGCCAGCAGCCAAGATTTAGCTAGCGGGATTCACCATGAGCAGTTCTTC	CASSQDLASGIHHEQFF
TRBD1	TRBV6-4	few	TRBJ2-3	TGTGCCAGCAGTCTCGGACAGGGGGAAGGAGATACGCAGTATTTT	CASSLGQGEGDTQYF
TRBD1	TRBV6-2/TRBV6-3	few	TRBJ1-2	TGTGCCAGCAGTCACGACAGGGGGTCTGGCTACACCTTC	CASSHDRGSGYTF
TRBD2	TRBV12-3/TRBV12-4	-	TRBJ2-1	TGTGCCACCCTCTGGACTAGTTCCAATGAGCAGTTCTTC	CATLWTSSNEQFF
-	TRBV5-4	-	TRBJ1-1	TGTGCCAGCAGCTTGGTGGAGGGCAGCCGGGGCACTGAAGCTTTCTTT	CASSLVEGSRGTEAFF
-	TRBV2	-	TRBJ2-7	TGTGCCAGCAGCAACCAGGGGAGAGGTAGCGAGCAGTACTTC	CASSNQGRGSEQYF
TRBD1	TRBV3-1/TRBV3-2	-	TRBJ1-6	TGTGCCAGCAGCCTTTCCAGGGGGGATTCACCCCTCCACTTT	CASSLSRGDSPLHF
-	TRBV15	-	TRBJ1-1	TGTGCCACCACGCCGAATCGGGGGAACACTGAAGCTTTCTTT	CATTPNRGNTEAFF
TRBD1	TRBV19	-	TRBJ1-5	TGTGCCGGGGGGACAGGGGGCCAGCCCCAGCATTTT	CAGGTGGQPQHF
-	TRBV6-5	few	TRBJ1-2	TGTGCCAGCAGTTTCGACGGGGGCTACACCTTC	CASSFDGGYTF
-	TRBV5-1	once	TRBJ1-1	TGCGCCAGCAGTTTGGAGGGGGTAGGGAACACTGAAGCTTTCTTT	CASSLEGVGNTEAFF
-	TRBV27	-	TRBJ2-1	TGTGCCAGCAGAAAGACTGTAACCGTTAATGAGCAGTTCTTC	CASRKTVTVNEQFF
TRBD1	TRBV7-7	-	TRBJ2-7	TGTGCCAGCAGCACGGACCGACAGGGCGAGCAGTACTTC	CASSTDRQGEQYF
TRBD1	TRBV5-1	few	TRBJ2-7	TGCGCCAGCAGCCTAGACAGGGCTTACGAGCAGTACTTC	CASSLDRAYEQYF
-	TRBV9	few	TRBJ1-2	TGTGCCAGCAGCGTAGAAGGGGCCCACTATGGCTACACCTTC	CASSVEGAHYGYTF
TRBD1	TRBV19	-	TRBJ1-2	TGTGCCAGTACTCGGGCAGGGGGAAACTATGGCTACACCTTC	CASTRAGGNYGYTF
-	TRBV27	once	TRBJ1-5	TGTGCCAGCAGTCCTATAGATCAGCCCCAGCATTTT	CASSPIDQPQHF
TRBD1	TRBV7-6	-	TRBJ2-5	TGTGCCAGCAGCCCAAATACAGGGGTGGAAGAGACCCAGTACTTC	CASSPNTGVEETQYF
TRBD1	TRBV19	-	TRBJ1-5	TGTGCCAGTACCGACAGGGGTCAGCCCCAGCATTTT	CASTDRGQPQHF
-	TRBV2	few	TRBJ1-5	TGTGCCAGCAGTCCACGGGGAACAAGGAGCAATCAGCCCCAGCATTTT	CASSPRGTRSNQPQHF
TRBD2	TRBV2	-	TRBJ2-3	TGTGCCAGCAGTCCAAGGACTAGCGCCACAGATACGCAGTATTTT	CASSPRTSATDTQYF
-	TRBV7-9	once	TRBJ1-2	TGTGCCAGCAGCCACGAAGCAAAACACTATGGCTACACCTTC	CASSHEAKHYGYTF
TRBD1	TRBV7-8	-	TRBJ1-2	TGTGCCAGCAGCTTGCGGGGGGACAGTTATGGCTACACCTTC	CASSLRGDSYGYTF
TRBD1	TRBV27	once	TRBJ2-5	TGTGCCAGCAGTTGGAAATGGACAGGGAAACAAGAGACCCAGTACTTC	CASSWKWTGKQETQYF
-	TRBV24-1	-	TRBJ2-5	TGTGCCACCGCAGGGGCCGGGGAGACCCAGTACTTC	CATAGAGETQYF
-	TRBV6-5	-	TRBJ1-2	TGTGCCAGCGGTACAGGTTATGGCTACACCTTC	CASGTGYGYTF
TRBD2	TRBV19	-	TRBJ2-3	TGTGCCAGTACCCCAACTAGCGGGGGGGCCTGGGATACGCAGTATTTT	CASTPTSGGAWDTQYF
-	TRBV2	few	TRBJ1-2	TGTGCCAGCAGTGATAATAGGCCCCGGAGCGGCTACACCTTC	CASSDNRPRSGYTF
-	TRBV27	once	TRBJ2-2	TGTGCCAGCGGGTACCGACAGAACACCGGGGAGCTGTTTTTT	CASGYRQNTGELFF
-	TRBV6-5	few	TRBJ2-2	TGTGCCAGCGCACCCCGCGTGTCCGGGGAGCTGTTTTTT	CASAPRVSGELFF
TRBD1	TRBV12-5	few	TRBJ1-1	TGTGCTAGTGGTTTCCACCGGGACAGGGGCACTGAAGCTTTCTTT	CASGFHRDRGTEAFF